The 27 T cell receptor beta chains below come from one sample, sequenced in a study of T cells in Graves' hyperthyroidism and ophthalmopathy. Researchers amplified the TCR beta CDR3 regions from RNA transcripts. When the TCR CDR3 underwent first-round RT-PCR, the HTBI primer set was used. TCRdb fed the multiplex PCR reads into MiXCR, producing one record per CDR3 protein. The sample lists 500,000 or so distinct CDR3 sequences, about a sixth seen once, with 17% in the top ten. Specimen: blood. These receptors were collected from a woman younger than 35 with Graves' ophthalmopathy.

The chain has TRBV3-2 and TRBJ1-1. TRBV3-2 is labeled a pseudogene. This CDR3 comprises 13 residues. CDR3 amino acids: CASSPKTGRSTLF. The CDR3 coding sequence is TGTGCCAGCAGCCCCAAGACGGGCCGATCTACTCTCTTT.

This clonotype came up once. The chain joins TRBV5-1 to TRBJ2-3; tentatively, D is TRBD2 (6 bases). The germline CDR1 and CDR2 sequences are SGHRS and YFSETQ. The CDR3 runs 16 residues. Deletions cut 0 bases from V and 0 bases from J, with 11 bases between. In nucleotides, the CDR3 is TGCGCCAGCAGCTTGGGCGGGGTGGGCAGCACAGATACGCAGTATTTT. It specifies CASSLGGVGSTDTQYF.

This chain connects TRBV2 to TRBJ1-3; D remains ambiguous. CDR3 size: 16 residues. Germline V gives CDR1 SNHLY, CDR2 FYNNEI. With 2 bases removed from V and 1 base from J, the gap between germline ends came to 12 bases. CDR3 nucleotides: TGTGCCAGCAGTGAATTTCGGTCGGCATCTGGAAACACCATATATTTT. Its translation is CASSEFRSASGNTIYF.

The sample holds a few counts of this clonotype. The chain joins TRBV10-3 to TRBJ1-1, with D perhaps matching TRBD1 (5 bases). V lost 0 bases, J lost 3 bases, and 5 bases lay in between. CDR1 is ENHRY, CDR2 SYGVKD, per germline. CDR3 length equals 13 residues. This CDR3 is CAISESGDTEAFF. Written as DNA, the CDR3 is TGTGCCATCAGTGAGTCGGGGGACACTGAAGCTTTCTTT.

This clonotype was seen many times. The genes are TRBV28 and TRBJ2-7; D tentatively fits TRBD1 or TRBD2 (6 bases each). Between the trimmed V and J ends, which lost 2 bases and 1 base, there was a span of 12 bases. CDR1 MDHEN and CDR2 SYDVKM come from the germline V gene. There are 15 residues in the CDR3. The CDR3 nucleotides read TGTGCCAGCAGTTTACCGGGGGACACTTCCTACGAGCAGTACTTC. It is translated as CASSLPGDTSYEQYF.

Ten or more counts support this clonotype. The rearrangement uses TRBV7-8 and TRBJ1-2; D is perhaps TRBD1 (5 bases). CDR3 length: 14 residues. Germline V gene sequence: CDR1 SGHVS, CDR2 FQNEAQ. V dropped 1 base and J dropped 2 bases, with 8 bases sitting between them. The CDR3 nucleotides read TGTGCCAGCAGCTTAGACGGACACAACTATGGCTACACCTTC. Protein: CASSLDGHNYGYTF.

This clonotype turned up a few times. The rearrangement joins TRBV19 to TRBJ1-1, with 11 bases fitting TRBD1. The length of the CDR3 is 15 residues. Germline V lookup: CDR1 LNHDA, CDR2 SQIVND (reference sequence). Germline trimming cut 11 bases from V and 1 base from J; bases unmatched to any gene: 9. In nucleotides, the CDR3 is TGTGCCTCCAAGGGACAGGGGGGGGGGAACACTGAAGCTTTCTTT. Translation: CASKGQGGGNTEAFF.

This clonotype was found many times. The chain recombines TRBV13 with TRBJ2-2; no reliable D call. Germline CDR1 and CDR2: PRHDT and FYEKMQ (reference sequence). The V end lost 5 bases, the J end lost 6 bases, and 4 bases lay between the germline ends. This CDR3 region has 11 residues. This CDR3 is CASSRPGELFF. The CDR3 DNA is TGTGCCAGCAGCCGTCCCGGGGAGCTGTTTTTT.

There are many counts of this clonotype. The rearrangement links TRBV10-3 to TRBJ1-1; TRBD1 matches 8 bases. The V gene's germline CDR1 is ENHRY and CDR2 SYGVKD. This CDR3 has 13 residues. With V trimmed by 10 bases and J by 5 bases, 9 bases remained unmatched. The CDR3 sequence: CATAGQGTTEAFF. DNA for the CDR3: TGTGCCACTGCCGGACAGGGTACGACTGAAGCTTTCTTT.

In its sample, this clonotype was seen many times. The CDR3 protein is CASSFARSGDDIQYF. The CDR3 DNA follows: TGCGCCAGCAGCTTCGCTCGTTCTGGGGACGACATTCAGTACTTC. This chain links TRBV5-1 with TRBJ2-4, with D perhaps TRBD1 or TRBD2 (5 bases each). V was shortened by 2 bases and J by 8 bases, with 17 bases between the two germline ends. CDR1 SGHRS and CDR2 YFSETQ come from the germline V gene. The CDR3 is made up of 15 amino acids.

There are many counts of this clonotype. This chain joins TRBV28 and TRBJ1-2; D remains unclear. The V end lost 4 bases, the J end lost 4 bases, and 10 bases lay between the germline ends. In germline, CDR1 is MDHEN, CDR2 SYDVKM. The CDR3 is made up of 13 amino acids. The CDR3 loop is CASSSFYAYGYTF. The CDR3 DNA follows: TGTGCCAGCAGTTCCTTTTATGCCTATGGCTACACCTTC.

The rearrangement links TRBV5-5 to TRBJ2-7; D possibly uses TRBD1 or TRBD2 (5 bases each). Trimming stripped 3 bases from V and 2 bases from J, with 15 bases between. The CDR3 covers 15 residues. CDR1 and CDR2 from the germline V gene are SGHKS and YYEKEE (reference sequence). CDR3: CASSWDGRSTYEQYF. DNA for the CDR3: TGTGCCAGCAGCTGGGACGGACGGTCGACCTACGAGCAGTACTTC.

The sample holds a few counts of this clonotype. V usage is TRBV7-9 and J usage is TRBJ1-1; TRBD1 matches at 7 bases. Germline V lookup: CDR1 SEHNR, CDR2 FQNEAQ (reference sequence). V lost 2 bases, J lost 5 bases, and 11 bases stayed unmatched. CDR3 length: 16 amino acids. For the CDR3, the DNA is TGTGCCAGCAGCTTATCCGGACAGGCTGGTAATACTGAAGCTTTCTTT. Translated, it gives CASSLSGQAGNTEAFF. The full variable domain, in which reference TRBV7-9 and TRBJ1-1 provide the parts outside the CDR3, is DTGVSQNPRHKITKRGQNVTFRCDPISEHNRLYWYRQTLGQGPEFLTYFQNEAQLEKSRLLSDRFSAERPKGSFSTLEIQRTEQGDSAMYLCASSLSGQAGNTEAFFGQGTRLTVV.

Concerning this clonotype: A much larger clone is a single base away; this may be a read error. This sequence joins TRBV30 and TRBJ1-5; D gene ambiguous. The CDR3 has 13 residues. Germline CDR1 and CDR2: GTSNPN and SVGIG (reference sequence). The V and J ends lost 1 base and 5 bases respectively, with 9 bases between them. CDR3 nucleotide sequence: TGTGCCTGGAGTGCGGCAGGCGATCAGCCCCAGCATTTT. The encoded protein is CAWSAAGDQPQHF.

The V and J genes are TRBV19 and TRBJ2-7; 7 bases map to TRBD1. The germline CDR1 and CDR2 sequences are LNHDA and SQIVND (reference sequence). V was clipped by 4 bases and J by 1 base; unmatched bases: 10. There are 16 residues in the CDR3. CDR3 loop: CASSRTGVQRSYEQYF. The CDR3 nucleotides read TGTGCCAGTAGTAGAACAGGGGTCCAAAGATCCTACGAGCAGTACTTC.

This clonotype was counted ten times or more. The rearrangement joins TRBV10-3 to TRBJ2-1, with D perhaps TRBD2 (6 bases). The CDR3 has 12 amino acids. Germline CDR1 and CDR2: ENHRY and SYGVKD. With 4 bases removed from V and 6 bases from J, the gap between germline ends came to 7 bases. CDR3 region: CAISAGSNEQFF. CDR3 DNA sequence: TGTGCCATCAGTGCCGGGAGCAATGAGCAGTTCTTC.

The chain combines TRBV7-2 with TRBJ1-3; weak D call: TRBD1 (5 bases). Trimming left V 0 bases short and J 4 bases short, with 13 bases between. The CDR3 has 16 residues. Germline CDR1 SGHTA, CDR2 FQGNSA. The CDR3 loop reads CASSLAVGPYGNTIYF. The CDR3 nucleotides are TGTGCCAGCAGCTTAGCTGTGGGACCCTACGGAAACACCATATATTTT.

CDR3 amino acids: CSAVAGGAAENIQYF. Here the CDR3 DNA reads TGCAGTGCTGTAGCGGGAGGGGCAGCTGAAAACATTCAGTACTTC. The V call is TRBV20-1, the J call TRBJ2-4; 11 nucleotides match TRBD2. The length of the CDR3 is 15 residues. CDR1 DFQATT and CDR2 SNEGSKA come from the germline V gene (reference sequence). Trimming at V came to 5 bases and at J to 5 bases, leaving 8 bases not matched to a gene.

This clonotype was recorded at least ten times. The chain recombines TRBV2 with TRBJ2-7; D possibly uses TRBD1 or TRBD2 (5 bases each). CDR1 is SNHLY, CDR2 FYNNEI, per germline. This CDR3 contains 15 residues. The V end lost 2 bases, the J end lost 5 bases, and 16 bases lay between the germline ends. The chain's CDR3 is CASSERRPGADEQYF. CDR3 sequence (DNA): TGTGCCAGCAGTGAACGCCGCCCCGGGGCCGACGAGCAGTACTTC.

In this sample, this clonotype turned up a few times. DNA of the CDR3: TGCGCCAGGACAGGGATTGGTTATTCACCCCTCCACTTT. This translates into CARTGIGYSPLHF. The chain uses TRBV10-1 and TRBJ1-6; 7 nucleotides line up with TRBD1. This CDR3 comprises 13 residues. Trimming cost V 9 bases and J 8 bases; bases outside gene matches: 7. Per the germline V gene, CDR1 is WNHNN and CDR2 is SYGVQD (reference sequence).

The rearrangement links TRBV30 to TRBJ1-3; D perhaps matches TRBD1 (6 bases). Trimming pared 3 bases from V and 4 bases from J, leaving 10 bases between. The CDR3 runs 13 residues. Germline CDR1 is GTSNPN and CDR2 is SVGIG (reference sequence). The CDR3 loop reads CAWRAGGGNTIYF. The CDR3 nucleotides are TGTGCCTGGAGGGCGGGGGGCGGAAACACCATATATTTT.

The chain carries TRBV20-1 and TRBJ2-5; 16 nucleotides line up with TRBD2. CDR1 and CDR2 from the germline V gene are DFQATT and SNEGSKA (reference sequence). The CDR3 spans 19 residues. The V gene end was trimmed by 4 bases and the J gene end by 4 bases; junction bases not matched to a gene: 15. The DNA for the CDR3 is TGCAGTGCTAAGCCTGCTTCGGGACTAGCGGGGGGGCCTGGAGAGACCCAGTACTTC. It is translated as CSAKPASGLAGGPGETQYF.

This clonotype was picked up a small number of times. The V and J genes are TRBV2 and TRBJ2-7, with 9 positions matching TRBD2. This CDR3 spans 14 amino acids. V lost 2 bases, J lost 4 bases, and 3 bases stayed unmatched. CDR1 and CDR2 (germline): SNHLY, FYNNEI. CDR3 region: CASSESLAGYEQYF. DNA for the CDR3: TGTGCCAGCAGTGAAAGCCTAGCGGGATACGAGCAGTACTTC.

This clonotype was found a few times. The CDR3 protein is CASNSRPGPQHF. CDR3 nucleotide sequence: TGTGCCAGTAACAGTCGTCCGGGGCCCCAGCATTTT. The gene calls are TRBV19 and TRBJ1-5, with D uncertain. The CDR3 is made up of 12 amino acids. Germline CDR1 is LNHDA and CDR2 is SQIVND (reference sequence). V lost 7 bases, J lost 9 bases, and 13 bases lay in between. Together with reference TRBV19 and TRBJ1-5, the CDR3 gives the full variable domain: DGGITQSPKYLFRKEGQNVTLSCEQNLNHDAMYWYRQDPGQGLRLIYYSQIVNDFQKGDIAEGYSVSREKKESFPLTVTSAQKNPTAFYLCASNSRPGPQHFGDGTRLSIL.

This clonotype was counted a few times. The chain joins TRBV4-1 to TRBJ1-5, with D maybe TRBD1 (5 bases). Germline V gene sequence: CDR1 MGHRA, CDR2 YSYEKL. The CDR3 has 17 amino acids. V was shortened by 1 base and J by 3 bases, with 16 bases between the two germline ends. The CDR3 nucleotides read TGCGCCAGCAGCCAAGTAATAGCGACAGTAAACAATCAGCCCCAGCATTTT. This encodes CASSQVIATVNNQPQHF.

This clonotype was counted a few times. This chain connects TRBV10-3 to TRBJ1-5; the D is unclear. The CDR3 is made up of 14 amino acids. Germline V CDR1 and CDR2: ENHRY, SYGVKD. Between the trimmed V and J ends, which lost 0 bases and 4 bases, there was a span of 7 bases. CDR3 bases: TGTGCCATCAGTGAGTCGCTAGGGAATCAGCCCCAGCATTTT. It codes for CAISESLGNQPQHF.

This clonotype was observed a few times. The V call is TRBV20-1, the J call TRBJ2-7; D tentatively reads TRBD1 or TRBD2 (5 bases each). CDR1 and CDR2 (germline): DFQATT, SNEGSKA (reference sequence). The CDR3 runs 14 residues. V was trimmed by 5 bases and J by 3 bases, leaving 17 bases between them. CDR3 sequence (DNA): TGCAGTGCTCAGGGACGCGGGCTGATCTACGAGCAGTACTTC. This codes for CSAQGRGLIYEQYF.